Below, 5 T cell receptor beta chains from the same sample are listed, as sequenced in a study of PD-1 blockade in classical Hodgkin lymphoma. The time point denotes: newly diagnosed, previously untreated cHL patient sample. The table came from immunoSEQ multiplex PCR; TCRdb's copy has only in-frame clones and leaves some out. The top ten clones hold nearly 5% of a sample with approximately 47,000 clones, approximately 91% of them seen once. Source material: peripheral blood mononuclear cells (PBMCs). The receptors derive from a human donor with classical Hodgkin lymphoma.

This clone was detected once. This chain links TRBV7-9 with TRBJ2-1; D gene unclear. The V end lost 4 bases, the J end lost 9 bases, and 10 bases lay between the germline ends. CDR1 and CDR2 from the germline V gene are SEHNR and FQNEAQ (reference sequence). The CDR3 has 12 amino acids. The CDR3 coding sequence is TGTGCCAGCAGCTCCTGGGGTAGTGAGCAGTTCTTC. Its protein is CASSSWGSEQFF.

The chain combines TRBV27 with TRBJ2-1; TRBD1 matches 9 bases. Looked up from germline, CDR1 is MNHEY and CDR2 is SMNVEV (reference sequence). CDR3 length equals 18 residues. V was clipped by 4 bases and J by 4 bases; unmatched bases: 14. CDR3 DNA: TGTGCCAGCAGTTCTATGGACAGGGGCCGTGCGGGATACAATGAGCAGTTCTTC. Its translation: CASSSMDRGRAGYNEQFF.

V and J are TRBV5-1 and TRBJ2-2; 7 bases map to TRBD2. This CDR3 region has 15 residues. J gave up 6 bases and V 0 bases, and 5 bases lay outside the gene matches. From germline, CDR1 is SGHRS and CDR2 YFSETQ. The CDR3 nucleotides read TGCGCCAGCAGCTTGGAGGGGACTACCGCCGGGGAGCTGTTTTTT. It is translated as CASSLEGTTAGELFF.

CDR3 residues: CASSIEHNEQFF. The CDR3 DNA follows: TGCGCCAGCAGCATAGAACACAATGAGCAGTTCTTC. The V and J genes are TRBV5-1 and TRBJ2-1; no clear D. V lost 4 bases and J 5 bases, leaving 7 bases between the germline ends. The CDR3 spans 12 residues. CDR1 is SGHRS and CDR2 is YFSETQ in the germline V gene.

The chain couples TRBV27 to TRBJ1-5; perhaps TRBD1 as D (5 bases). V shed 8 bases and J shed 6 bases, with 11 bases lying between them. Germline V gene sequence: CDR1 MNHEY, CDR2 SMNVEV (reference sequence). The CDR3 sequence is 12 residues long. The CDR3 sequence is CASGPGGQPQHF. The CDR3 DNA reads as TGTGCCAGCGGTCCGGGGGGTCAGCCCCAGCATTTT.